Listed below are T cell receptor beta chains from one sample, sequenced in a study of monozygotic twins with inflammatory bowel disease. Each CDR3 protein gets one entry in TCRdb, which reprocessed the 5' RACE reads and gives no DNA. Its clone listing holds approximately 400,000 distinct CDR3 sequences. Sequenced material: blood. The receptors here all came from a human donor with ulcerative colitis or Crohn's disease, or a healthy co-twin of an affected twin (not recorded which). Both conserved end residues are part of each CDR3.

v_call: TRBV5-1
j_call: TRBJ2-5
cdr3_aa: CASSLGIGEPYQETQYF

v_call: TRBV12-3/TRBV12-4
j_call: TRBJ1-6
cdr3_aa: CASSLNGPRALHF

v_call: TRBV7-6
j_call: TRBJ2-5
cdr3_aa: CASSSTGETQYF

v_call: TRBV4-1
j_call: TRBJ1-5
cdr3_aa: CASSQDSTGRNQPQHF

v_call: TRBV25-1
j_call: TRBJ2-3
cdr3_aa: CATFWGPTDTQYF

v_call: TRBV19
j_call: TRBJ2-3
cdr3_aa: CASSSTPASDTQYF

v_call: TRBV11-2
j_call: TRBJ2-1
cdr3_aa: CASNTRSGGYNEQFF

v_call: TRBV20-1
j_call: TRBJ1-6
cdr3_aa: CSAGTTTSTSPLHF

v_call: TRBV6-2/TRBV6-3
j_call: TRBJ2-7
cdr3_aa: CASSYLAPYEQYF

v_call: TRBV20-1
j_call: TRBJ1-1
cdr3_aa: CSARDHPSRVGGTEAFF

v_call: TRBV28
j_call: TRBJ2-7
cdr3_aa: CASRPPGQGNYEQYF

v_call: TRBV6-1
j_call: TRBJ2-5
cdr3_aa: CASSEGWVRETQYF

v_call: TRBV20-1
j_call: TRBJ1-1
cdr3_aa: CSGFVGDKNTEAFF

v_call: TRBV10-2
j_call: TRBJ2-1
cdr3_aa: CASMVPGRGGGDEQFF

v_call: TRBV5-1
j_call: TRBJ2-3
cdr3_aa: CASAPGTWGVTDTQYF

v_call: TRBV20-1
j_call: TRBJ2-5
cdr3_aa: CSARPDRGWPRGTQYF

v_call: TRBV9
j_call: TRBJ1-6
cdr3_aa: CASSAGWSDNSPLHF

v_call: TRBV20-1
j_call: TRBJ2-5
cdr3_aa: CSASGQAVETQYF

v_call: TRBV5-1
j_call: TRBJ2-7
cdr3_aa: CASSVTGLRSYEQYF

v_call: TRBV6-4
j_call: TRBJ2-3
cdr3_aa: CASSARDRGSTDTQYF

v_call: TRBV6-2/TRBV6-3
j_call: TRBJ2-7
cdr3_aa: CASSYPTGPIYEQYF

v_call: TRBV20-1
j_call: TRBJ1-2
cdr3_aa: CSASQLSGDYGYTF

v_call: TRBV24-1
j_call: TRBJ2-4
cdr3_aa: CATSDPHRGADNIQYF

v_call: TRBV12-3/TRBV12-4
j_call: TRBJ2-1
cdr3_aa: CASSLLAGDPNEQFF

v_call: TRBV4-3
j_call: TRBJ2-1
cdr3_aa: CASSQDLGGGELLGEQFF

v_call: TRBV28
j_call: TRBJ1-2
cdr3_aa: CASSTFQGAANYGYTF

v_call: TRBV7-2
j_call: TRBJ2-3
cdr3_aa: CASSTRTPVTDTQYF

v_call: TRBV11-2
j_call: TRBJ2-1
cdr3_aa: CASSPKGVVGASSYNEQFF

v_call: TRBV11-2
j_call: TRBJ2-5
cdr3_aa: CASSSSGLQETQYF

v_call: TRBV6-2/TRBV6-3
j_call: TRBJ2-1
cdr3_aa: CASTPRQGSLVQSSYNEQFF

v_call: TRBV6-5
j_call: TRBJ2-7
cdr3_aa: CASSPGHTYEQYF

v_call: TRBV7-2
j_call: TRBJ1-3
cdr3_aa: CASSSYRVGDTIYF

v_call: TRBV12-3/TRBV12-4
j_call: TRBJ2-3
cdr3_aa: CASSYSGAPDTQYF

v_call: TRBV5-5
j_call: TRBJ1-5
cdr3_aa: CASSLPDRDSNQPQHF

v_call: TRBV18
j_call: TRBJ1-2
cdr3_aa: CASSPDRTVGGYTF

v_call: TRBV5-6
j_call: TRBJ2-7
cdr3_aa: CASSLGSQWEQYF

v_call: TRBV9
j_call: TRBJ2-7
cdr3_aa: CASSPGGARSYEQYF

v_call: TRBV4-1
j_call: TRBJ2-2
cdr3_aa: CASSQDLGTGRMNTGELFF

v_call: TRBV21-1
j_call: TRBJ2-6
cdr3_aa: CASSKGEELSGANVLTF

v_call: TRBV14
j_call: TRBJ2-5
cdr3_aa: CASRPRGDETQYF

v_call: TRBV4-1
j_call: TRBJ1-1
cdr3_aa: CASSQTRGEAFF

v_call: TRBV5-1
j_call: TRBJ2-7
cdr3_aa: CASRAGQGYEQYF

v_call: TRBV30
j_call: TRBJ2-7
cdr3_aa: CAWSEKGGAYEQYF

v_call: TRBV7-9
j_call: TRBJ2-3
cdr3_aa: CGTAWVADTQYF

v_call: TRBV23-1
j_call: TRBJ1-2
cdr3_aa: CASSQIRVPSYGYTF

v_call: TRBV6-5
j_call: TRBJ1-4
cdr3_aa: CASSLGQSDATNEKLFF

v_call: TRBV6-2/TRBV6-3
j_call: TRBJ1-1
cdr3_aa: CASRPTRVSTAEAFF

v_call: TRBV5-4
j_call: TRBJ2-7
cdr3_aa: CASSLSLENYEQYF

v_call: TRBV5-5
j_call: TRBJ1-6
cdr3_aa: CASSLGHNSPLHF

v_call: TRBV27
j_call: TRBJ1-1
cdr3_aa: CASSPLVVYRGGTEAFF

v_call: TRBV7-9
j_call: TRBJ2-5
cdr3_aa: CASSLTGQPETQYF

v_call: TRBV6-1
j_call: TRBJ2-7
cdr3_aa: CASSRLPPSGETYEQYF

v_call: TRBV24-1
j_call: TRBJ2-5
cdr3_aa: CATSDFRGETQYF

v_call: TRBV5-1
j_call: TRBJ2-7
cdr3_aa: CASSLATASLEQYF

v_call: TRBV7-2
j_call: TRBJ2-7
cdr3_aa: CASSLVSGGNYEQYF

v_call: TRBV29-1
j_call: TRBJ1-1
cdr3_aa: CSAEDGNTEAFF

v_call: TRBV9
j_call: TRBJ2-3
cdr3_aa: CASSVEGTGYEDTQYF

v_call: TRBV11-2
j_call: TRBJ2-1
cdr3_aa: CASSPARLAALSSYNEQFF

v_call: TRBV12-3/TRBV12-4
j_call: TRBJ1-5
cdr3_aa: CASNGDSFNQPQHF

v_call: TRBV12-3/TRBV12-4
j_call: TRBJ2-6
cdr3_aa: CASSPRGRTSSGANVLTF